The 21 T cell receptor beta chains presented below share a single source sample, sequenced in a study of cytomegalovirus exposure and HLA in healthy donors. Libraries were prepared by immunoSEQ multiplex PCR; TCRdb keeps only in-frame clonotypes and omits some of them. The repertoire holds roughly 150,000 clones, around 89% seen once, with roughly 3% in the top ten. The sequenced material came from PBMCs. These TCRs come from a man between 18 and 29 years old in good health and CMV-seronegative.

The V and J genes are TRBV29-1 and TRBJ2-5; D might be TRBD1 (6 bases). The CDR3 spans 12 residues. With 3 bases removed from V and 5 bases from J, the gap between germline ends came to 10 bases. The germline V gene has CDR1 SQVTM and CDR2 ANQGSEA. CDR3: CSVDRGRETQYF. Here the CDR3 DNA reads TGCAGCGTTGACAGGGGTAGGGAGACCCAGTACTTC.

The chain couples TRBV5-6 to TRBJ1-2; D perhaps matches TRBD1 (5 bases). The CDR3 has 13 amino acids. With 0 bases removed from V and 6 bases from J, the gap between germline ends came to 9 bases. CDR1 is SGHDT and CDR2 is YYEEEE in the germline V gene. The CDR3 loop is CASSLGRDNGYTF. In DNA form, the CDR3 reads TGTGCCAGCAGCTTGGGCAGGGATAATGGCTACACCTTC.

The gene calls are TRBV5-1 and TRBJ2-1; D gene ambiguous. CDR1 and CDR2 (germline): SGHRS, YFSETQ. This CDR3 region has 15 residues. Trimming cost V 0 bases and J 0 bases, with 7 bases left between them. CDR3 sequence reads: CASSLELSSYNEQFF. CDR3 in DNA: TGCGCCAGCAGCTTGGAACTTAGCTCCTACAATGAGCAGTTCTTC. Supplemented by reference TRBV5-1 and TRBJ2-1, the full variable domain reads KAGVTQTPRYLIKTRGQQVTLSCSPISGHRSVSWYQQTPGQGLQFLFEYFSETQRNKGNFPGRFSGRQFSNSRSEMNVSTLELGDSALYLCASSLELSSYNEQFFGPGTRLTVL.

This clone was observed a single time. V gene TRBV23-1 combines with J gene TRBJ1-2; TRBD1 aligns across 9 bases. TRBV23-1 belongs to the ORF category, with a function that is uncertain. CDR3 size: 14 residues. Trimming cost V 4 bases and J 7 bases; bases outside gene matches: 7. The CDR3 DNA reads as TGCGCCAGCAGTCTCGAGGACAGGGGATGTGGCTACACCTTC. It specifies CASSLEDRGCGYTF.

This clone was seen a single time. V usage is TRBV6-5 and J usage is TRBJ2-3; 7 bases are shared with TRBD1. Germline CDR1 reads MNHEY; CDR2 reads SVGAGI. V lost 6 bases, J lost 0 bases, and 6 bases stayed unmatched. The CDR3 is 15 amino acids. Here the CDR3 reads CASSKQGRSTDTQYF. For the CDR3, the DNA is TGTGCCAGCAGCAAACAGGGGCGGAGCACAGATACGCAGTATTTT.

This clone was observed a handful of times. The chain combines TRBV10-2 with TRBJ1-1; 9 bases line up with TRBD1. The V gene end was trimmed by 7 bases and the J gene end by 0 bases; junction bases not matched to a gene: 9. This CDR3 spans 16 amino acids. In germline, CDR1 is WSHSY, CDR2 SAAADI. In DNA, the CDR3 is TGCGCCAGCACCGAGAGGACAGGGGTCATGAACACTGAAGCTTTCTTT. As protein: CASTERTGVMNTEAFF.

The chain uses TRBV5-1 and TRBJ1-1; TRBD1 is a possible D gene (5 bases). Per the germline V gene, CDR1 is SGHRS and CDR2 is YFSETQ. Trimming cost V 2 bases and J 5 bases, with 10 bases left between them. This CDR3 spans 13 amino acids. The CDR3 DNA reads TGCGCCAGCAGCTTAGGGGTAGTGACTGAAGCTTTCTTT. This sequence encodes CASSLGVVTEAFF.

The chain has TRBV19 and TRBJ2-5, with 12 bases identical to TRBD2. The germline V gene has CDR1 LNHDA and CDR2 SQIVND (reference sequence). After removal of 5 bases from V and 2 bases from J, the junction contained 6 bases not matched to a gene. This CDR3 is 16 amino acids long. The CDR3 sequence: CASSVQLAGGQETQYF. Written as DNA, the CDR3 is TGTGCCAGTAGTGTGCAACTAGCGGGGGGACAAGAGACCCAGTACTTC.

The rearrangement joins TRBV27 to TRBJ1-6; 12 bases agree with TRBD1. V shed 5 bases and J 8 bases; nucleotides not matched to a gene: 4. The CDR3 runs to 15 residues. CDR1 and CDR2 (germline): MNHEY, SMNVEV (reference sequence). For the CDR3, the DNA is TGTGCCAGCAGTCCGGGACAGGGGGCTTATTCACCCCTCCACTTT. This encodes CASSPGQGAYSPLHF.

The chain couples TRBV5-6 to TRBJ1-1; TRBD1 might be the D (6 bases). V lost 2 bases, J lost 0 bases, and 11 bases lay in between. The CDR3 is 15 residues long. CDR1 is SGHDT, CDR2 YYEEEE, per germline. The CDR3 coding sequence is TGTGCCAGCAGCTTTAGGACAGTTATGAACACTGAAGCTTTCTTT. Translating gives CASSFRTVMNTEAFF.

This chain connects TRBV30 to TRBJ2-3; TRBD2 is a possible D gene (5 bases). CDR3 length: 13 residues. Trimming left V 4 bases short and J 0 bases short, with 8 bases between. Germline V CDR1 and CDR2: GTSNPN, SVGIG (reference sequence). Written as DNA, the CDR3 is TGTGCCTGGACCCGGGAAAGCACAGATACGCAGTATTTT. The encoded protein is CAWTRESTDTQYF.

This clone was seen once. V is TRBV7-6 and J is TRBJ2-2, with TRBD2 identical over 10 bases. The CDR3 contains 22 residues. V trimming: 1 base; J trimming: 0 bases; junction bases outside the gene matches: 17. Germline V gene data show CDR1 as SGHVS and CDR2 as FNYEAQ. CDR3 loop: CASSLDDIASGGEFANTGELFF. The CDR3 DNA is TGTGCCAGCAGCTTAGATGACATAGCTAGCGGGGGAGAATTCGCGAACACCGGGGAGCTGTTTTTT.

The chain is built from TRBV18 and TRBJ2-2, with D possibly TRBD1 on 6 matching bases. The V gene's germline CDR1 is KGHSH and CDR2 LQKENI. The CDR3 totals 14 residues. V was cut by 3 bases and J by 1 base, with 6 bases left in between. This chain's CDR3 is CASSPDRNTGELFF. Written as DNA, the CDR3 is TGTGCCAGCTCACCGGACAGGAACACCGGGGAGCTGTTTTTT.

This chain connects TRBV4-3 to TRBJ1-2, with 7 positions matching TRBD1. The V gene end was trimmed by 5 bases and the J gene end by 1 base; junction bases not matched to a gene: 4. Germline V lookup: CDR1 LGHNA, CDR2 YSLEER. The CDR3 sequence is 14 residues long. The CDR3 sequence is CASSEGTVNYGYTF. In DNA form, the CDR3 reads TGCGCCAGCAGCGAAGGGACAGTTAACTATGGCTACACCTTC.

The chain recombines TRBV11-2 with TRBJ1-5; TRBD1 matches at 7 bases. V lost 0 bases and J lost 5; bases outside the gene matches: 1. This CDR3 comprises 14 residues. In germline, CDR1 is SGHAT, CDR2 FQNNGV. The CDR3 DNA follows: TGTGCCAGCAGCTTAGAAGGGGGCTATCAGCCCCAGCATTTT. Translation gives CASSLEGGYQPQHF.

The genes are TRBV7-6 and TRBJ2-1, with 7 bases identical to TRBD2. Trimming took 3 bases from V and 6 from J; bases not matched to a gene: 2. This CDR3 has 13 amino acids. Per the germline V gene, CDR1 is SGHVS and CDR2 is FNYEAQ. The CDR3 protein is CASSFGTTNEQFF. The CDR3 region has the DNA TGTGCCAGCAGCTTCGGGACTACCAATGAGCAGTTCTTC.

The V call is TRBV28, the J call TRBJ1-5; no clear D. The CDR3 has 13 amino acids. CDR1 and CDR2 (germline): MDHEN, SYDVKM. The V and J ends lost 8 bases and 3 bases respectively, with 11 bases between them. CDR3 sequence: CASDNGFNQPQHF. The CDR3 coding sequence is TGTGCCAGCGATAACGGGTTCAATCAGCCCCAGCATTTT.

CDR3 sequence (DNA): TGTGCCAGCAGTACAGGGTACGGGGCCAACGTCCTGACTTTC. Translation: CASSTGYGANVLTF. The rearrangement joins TRBV6-1 to TRBJ2-6, with D possibly being TRBD1 (6 bases). The ends were cut back, 5 bases at V and 4 bases at J, with 9 bases in the middle. This CDR3 region has 14 residues. Per the germline V gene, CDR1 is MNHNS and CDR2 is SASEGT.

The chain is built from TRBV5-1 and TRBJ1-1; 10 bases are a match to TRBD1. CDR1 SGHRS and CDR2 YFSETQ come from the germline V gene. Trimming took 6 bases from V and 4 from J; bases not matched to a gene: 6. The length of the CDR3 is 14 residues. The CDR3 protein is CASKYRDRGTEAFF. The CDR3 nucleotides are TGCGCCAGCAAGTACCGGGACAGGGGCACTGAAGCTTTCTTT.

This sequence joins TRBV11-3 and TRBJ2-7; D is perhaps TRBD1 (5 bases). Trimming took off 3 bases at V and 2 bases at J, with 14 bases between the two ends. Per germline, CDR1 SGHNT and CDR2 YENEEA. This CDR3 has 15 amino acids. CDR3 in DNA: TGTGCCAGCAGCTTGGGATTGGGGCCCGCCTACGAGCAGTACTTC. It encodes CASSLGLGPAYEQYF.

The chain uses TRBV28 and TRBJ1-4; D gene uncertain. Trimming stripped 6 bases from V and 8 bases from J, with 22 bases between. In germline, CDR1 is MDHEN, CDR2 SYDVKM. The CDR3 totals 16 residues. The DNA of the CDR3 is TGTGCCAGCAGCCCTCCTGGTTATGGAGCGGCCGAAAAACTGTTTTTT. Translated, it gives CASSPPGYGAAEKLFF.